The 8 T cell receptor beta chains presented below share a single source sample, sequenced in a study of T cells in Graves' hyperthyroidism and ophthalmopathy. Amplification of TCR beta CDR3 regions was performed using RNA transcripts as template. HTBI primers were the set used in a first-round RT-PCR of the TCR CDR3. One entry per CDR3 protein results from TCRdb running MiXCR on the multiplex PCR reads. The table records about 500,000 distinct CDR3 sequences, more than 15% of them present only once. The sequencing input was blood. The receptor set was obtained from a young woman with Graves' ophthalmopathy.

The J gene is TRBJ2-1, the V gene TRBV20-1; D perhaps matches TRBD1 (6 bases). Per germline, CDR1 DFQATT and CDR2 SNEGSKA (reference sequence). The V gene lost 4 bases and the J gene lost 1 base, with 11 bases spanning the gap. This CDR3 is 14 amino acids long. The DNA of the CDR3 is TGCAGTGCTATCAGGGGAACGTCCTACAATGAGCAGTTCTTC. Protein product: CSAIRGTSYNEQFF.

The chain couples TRBV3-1 to TRBJ2-1; no firm D call. V lost 4 bases to trimming and J lost 9 bases, with 13 bases between them. The CDR3 sequence is 13 residues long. CDR1 and CDR2 (germline): LGHDT, YNNKEL (reference sequence). Here the CDR3 DNA reads TGTGCCAGCAGCCCCGGTGGGGATTTTGAGCAGTTCTTC. Its translation: CASSPGGDFEQFF.

The chain combines TRBV30 with TRBJ2-7, with TRBD2 identical over 8 bases. V lost 3 bases, J lost 2 bases, and 9 bases stayed unmatched. This CDR3 contains 15 residues. In germline, CDR1 is GTSNPN, CDR2 SVGIG (reference sequence). The CDR3 nucleotides are TGTGCCTGGAGAGGGGGGCTAGCGGGCACCTACGAGCAGTACTTC. Translating gives CAWRGGLAGTYEQYF.

This clonotype was found many times. This chain connects TRBV20-1 to TRBJ2-1, with 8 bases identical to TRBD2. After removal of 6 bases from V and 1 base from J, the junction contained 5 bases not matched to a gene. CDR1 is DFQATT and CDR2 is SNEGSKA in the germline V gene (reference sequence). The length of the CDR3 is 14 residues. CDR3 amino acids: CSAQGLGSYNEQFF. Here the CDR3 DNA reads TGCAGTGCCCAGGGACTAGGGTCCTACAATGAGCAGTTCTTC.

This clonotype was detected many times. This chain joins TRBV3-1 and TRBJ2-4, with 9 bases identical to TRBD1. Germline values: CDR1 LGHDT, CDR2 YNNKEL (reference sequence). The trim removed 3 bases at V and 2 bases at J, leaving 17 bases unmatched. The CDR3 totals 20 residues. Written as DNA, the CDR3 is TGTGCCAGCAGCCAGGACCGACAGGGGGTACGCGATCTACCCAAAAACATTCAGTACTTC. It yields the protein CASSQDRQGVRDLPKNIQYF.

CDR3 loop: CASSLISGINEQFF. The CDR3 coding sequence is TGTGCCAGCAGCCTTATTAGCGGGATCAATGAGCAGTTCTTC. V and J are TRBV6-1 and TRBJ2-1, with 8 bases identical to TRBD2. The length of the CDR3 is 14 residues. Trimming removed 6 bases from V and 6 bases from J; junction bases left unmatched: 7. In germline, CDR1 is MNHNS, CDR2 SASEGT.

This clonotype was observed many times. V usage is TRBV12-3 or TRBV12-4 and J usage is TRBJ2-1; D remains unclear. The CDR3 loop spans 13 amino acids. The V end lost 2 bases, the J end lost 8 bases, and 10 bases lay between the germline ends. CDR3 sequence reads: CASSLLTLDEQFF. The CDR3 DNA follows: TGTGCCAGCAGTTTACTAACCCTCGATGAGCAGTTCTTC.

Many counts were recorded for this clonotype. The chain uses TRBV11-2 and TRBJ1-4; D ambiguous. V lost 4 bases and J lost 7, with 25 bases in between. The CDR3 has 18 amino acids. Germline V gene lookup returns CDR1 SGHAT and CDR2 FQNNGV. CDR3 DNA: TGTGCCAGCAGCTCGAGCGGGGAGGCCGGACCGCTGCTTGAAAAACTGTTTTTT. This sequence encodes CASSSSGEAGPLLEKLFF.